The T cell receptor beta chain described here comes from a study of T cells in Graves' hyperthyroidism and ophthalmopathy. With 3 bases removed from V and 0 bases from J, the gap between germline ends came to 7 bases. The length of the CDR3 is 14 residues. This clonotype appeared a few times. Its antigen is not known. The patients, who ranged from 18 to 65 in age, presented with newly diagnosed hyperthyroidism lasting under 2 months. Investigators excluded patients with uncontrolled infection, other autoimmune disease, pregnancy or lactation. Study-level findings and limits: A model using 13 V-J features told ophthalmopathy apart from stable hyperthyroidism. In the blood, most expanded thyroid clonotypes above 0.001 appeared as well.

Amplified regions were TCR beta CDR3 sequences from RNA transcripts. An initial round of RT-PCR targeting the TCR CDR3 relied on the HTBI primer set. TCRdb fed the multiplex PCR reads into MiXCR, producing one record per CDR3 protein. The table has some 700,000 distinct CDR3 sequences, around 16% seen once. This sequence originates from a man aged 50 to 59 with Graves' hyperthyroidism. The rearrangement joins TRBV12-3 or TRBV12-4 to TRBJ2-3, with D uncertain. Sequencing input: blood. CDR3: CASSFSQSTDTQYF. DNA for the CDR3: TGTGCCAGCAGTTTCTCCCAGAGCACAGATACGCAGTATTTT.